A single sample gave rise to the 10 T cell receptor beta chains below, sequenced in a study of cytomegalovirus exposure and HLA in healthy donors. 60 Vbeta and 13 Jbeta primers were used in PCR. Here immunoSEQ multiplex PCR was the method, and the copy in TCRdb shows in-frame clones only, minus some. This sample's table reports fewer than 110,000 clones. Sequencing input: PBMCs. These receptors came from a man aged 35 to 55 in good health and CMV-seronegative.

The chain combines TRBV29-1 with TRBJ2-1, with TRBD1 as a possible D gene (5 bases). V lost 3 bases, J lost 3 bases, and 12 bases lay in between. The CDR3 sequence is 14 residues long. Germline V lookup: CDR1 SQVTM, CDR2 ANQGSEA. The CDR3 loop reads CSVEGRVYYNEQFF. The CDR3 DNA sequence: TGCAGCGTTGAGGGCAGGGTTTACTACAATGAGCAGTTCTTC.

Remarks on this clone: In the same sample, other DNA sequences code for this CDR3. The rearrangement joins TRBV7-9 to TRBJ1-5; TRBD1 aligns across 7 bases. Germline-derived CDR1 and CDR2 are SEHNR and FQNEAQ (reference sequence). The CDR3 totals 14 residues. Germline trimming cut 6 bases from V and 6 bases from J; bases unmatched to any gene: 8. CDR3 sequence: CASSPDRAGQPQHF. The CDR3 region has the DNA TGTGCCAGCAGTCCAGACAGGGCGGGTCAGCCCCAGCATTTT.

The chain employs TRBV29-1 and TRBJ2-5, with 10 bases identical to TRBD2. This CDR3 has 14 residues. Trimming removed 6 bases from V and 2 bases from J; junction bases left unmatched: 6. The germline V gene encodes CDR1 SQVTM and CDR2 ANQGSEA. CDR3 residues: CSVVPGLAQETQYF. The CDR3 nucleotides are TGCAGCGTAGTACCGGGACTAGCGCAAGAGACCCAGTACTTC.

CDR3 nucleotides: TGCGCCAGCAGCACGCTACCCGGGAATCAGCCCCAGCATTTT. Translated, it gives CASSTLPGNQPQHF. The chain has TRBV5-1 and TRBJ1-5; no clear D. V shed 4 bases and J shed 4 bases, with 12 bases lying between them. CDR1 and CDR2 from the germline V gene are SGHRS and YFSETQ. This CDR3 has 14 amino acids.

This chain uses TRBV30 with TRBJ1-3; 7 bases agree with TRBD1. Germline CDR1 and CDR2: GTSNPN and SVGIG (reference sequence). The CDR3 has 14 residues. V dropped 4 bases and J dropped 0; count of bases not matched to a gene: 3. The CDR3 bases are TGTGCCTGGACCCGGGACAGCTCTGGAAACACCATATATTTT. Amino acids: CAWTRDSSGNTIYF.

Comment on this clone: Relative to the germline gene, one junction end is altered; a read error may explain this. The rearrangement uses TRBV5-1 and TRBJ2-3, with 11 bases identical to TRBD2. The CDR3 runs 15 residues. Looked up from germline, CDR1 is SGHRS and CDR2 is YFSETQ. CDR3 in DNA: TGCGCCAGCGGCTTAGCGGGAGGGAGGGCAGATACGCAGTATTTT. Its protein is CASGLAGGRADTQYF.

In regard to this clone: The same CDR3 is also encoded by other DNA sequences in this sample. The chain links TRBV28 to TRBJ1-2, with D possibly matching TRBD1 (6 bases). Germline CDR1 MDHEN, CDR2 SYDVKM. The V and J ends lost 8 bases and 5 bases respectively, with 9 bases between them. This CDR3 spans 11 amino acids. DNA for the CDR3: TGTGCCAGCCGGACAGTTTATGGCTACACCTTC. Its protein is CASRTVYGYTF.

This sequence joins TRBV10-2 and TRBJ2-1, with D unclear. Trimming took off 0 bases at V and 6 bases at J, with 15 bases between the two ends. The CDR3 spans 16 residues. Germline V gives CDR1 WSHSY, CDR2 SAAADI. CDR3 sequence reads: CASSESEAVLLNEQFF. CDR3 in DNA: TGCGCCAGCAGTGAGTCTGAGGCGGTTCTCCTCAATGAGCAGTTCTTC.

The rearrangement uses TRBV5-1 and TRBJ2-1; 11 bases are shared with TRBD2. The CDR3 consists of 18 residues. CDR1 and CDR2 (germline): SGHRS, YFSETQ. V was pared by 0 bases and J by 5 bases, with 10 bases of the junction left unmatched. Written as DNA, the CDR3 is TGCGCCAGCAGCTTGGCGCTTGAACCGGGACTAGCGGACAATGAGCAGTTCTTC. It codes for CASSLALEPGLADNEQFF. Full variable domain (rest looked up from reference TRBV5-1 and TRBJ2-1): KAGVTQTPRYLIKTRGQQVTLSCSPISGHRSVSWYQQTPGQGLQFLFEYFSETQRNKGNFPGRFSGRQFSNSRSEMNVSTLELGDSALYLCASSLALEPGLADNEQFFGPGTRLTVL.

The chain recombines TRBV4-1 with TRBJ2-3; 11 bases map to TRBD2. This CDR3 has 16 residues. CDR1 is MGHRA and CDR2 is YSYEKL in the germline V gene. The trim removed 3 bases at V and 6 bases at J, leaving 8 bases unmatched. CDR3 region: CASSHRLAGMEDTQYF. CDR3 coding DNA: TGCGCCAGCAGCCATCGACTAGCGGGGATGGAGGATACGCAGTATTTT.